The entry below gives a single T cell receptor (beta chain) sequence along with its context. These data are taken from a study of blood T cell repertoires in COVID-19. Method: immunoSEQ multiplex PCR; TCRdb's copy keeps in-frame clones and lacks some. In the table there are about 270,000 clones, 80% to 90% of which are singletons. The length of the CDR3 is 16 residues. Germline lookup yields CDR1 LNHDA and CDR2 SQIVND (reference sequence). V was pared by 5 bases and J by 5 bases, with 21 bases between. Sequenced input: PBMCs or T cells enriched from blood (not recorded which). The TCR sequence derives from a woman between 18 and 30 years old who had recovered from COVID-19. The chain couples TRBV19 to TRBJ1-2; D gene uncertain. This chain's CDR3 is CASSPLYTVGPYGYTF. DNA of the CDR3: TGTGCCAGTAGTCCCCTCTATACTGTTGGTCCTTATGGCTACACCTTC.